Following are 31 T cell receptor beta chains from one sample sequenced in a study of metastatic and nonmetastatic thyroid tumors. Through MiXCR, TCRdb re-clonotyped the PCR reads. The table shows 30,000 to 40,000 clones, with about 32% occurring only once. All patients were treatment-naive before thyroid surgery. Source material: tumor tissue. These receptors were collected from a female donor with papillary thyroid cancer or a benign thyroid nodule (not recorded which). Some clones in this sample may be carry-over from other donors' samples.

The V call is TRBV11-3, the J call TRBJ2-3, with D hard to call. The CDR3 totals 11 residues. Germline V gene lookup returns CDR1 SGHNT and CDR2 YENEEA. Deletions cut 1 base from V and 6 bases from J, with 2 bases between. The CDR3 DNA reads TGTGCCAGCAGCTTAGCTGATACGCAGTATTTT. Its protein is CASSLADTQYF. The whole variable domain, remainder taken from reference TRBV11-3 and TRBJ2-3, is EAGVVQSPRYKIIEKKQPVAFWCNPISGHNTLYWYLQNLGQGPELLIRYENEEAVDDSQLPKDRFSAERLKGVDSTLKIQPAELGDSAVYLCASSLADTQYFGPGTRLTVL.

This clone occurred a few times. This chain uses TRBV6-5 with TRBJ2-1; 16 bases fit TRBD2. Germline trimming cut 6 bases from V and 2 bases from J; bases unmatched to any gene: 7. The CDR3 extends over 18 amino acids. Germline loops: CDR1 MNHEY, CDR2 SVGAGI. Here the CDR3 DNA reads TGTGCCAGCAGCGGGACTAGCGGGAGGGTTGGGGCCTACAATGAGCAGTTCTTC. This sequence encodes CASSGTSGRVGAYNEQFF.

This chain joins TRBV27 and TRBJ2-3, with 7 bases identical to TRBD1. The CDR3 runs to 13 residues. Germline trimming cut 8 bases from V and 2 bases from J; bases unmatched to any gene: 4. Germline V gene sequence: CDR1 MNHEY, CDR2 SMNVEV (reference sequence). The CDR3 nucleotides are TGTGCCAGCGGGACAGCATTCACAGATACGCAGTATTTT. Protein sequence: CASGTAFTDTQYF.

The rearrangement uses TRBV5-4 and TRBJ1-2; D unclear. V was clipped by 5 bases and J by 7 bases, with 18 bases between them. Germline V gene data show CDR1 as SGHNT and CDR2 as YYREEE (reference sequence). The CDR3 has 14 amino acids. The DNA of the CDR3 is TGTGCCAGCAGTTCCGGAAGTTCGTGGGGTGGCTACACCTTC. Amino acids: CASSSGSSWGGYTF.

The chain's CDR3 is CASSEMNRENTEAFF. As DNA, the CDR3 is TGTGCCAGCTCCGAAATGAACAGGGAAAACACTGAAGCTTTCTTT. The genes are TRBV28 and TRBJ1-1, with a possible D match to TRBD1 (6 bases). The CDR3 is 15 residues long. Germline loops: CDR1 MDHEN, CDR2 SYDVKM. With 8 bases removed from V and 2 bases from J, the gap between germline ends came to 18 bases. The entire variable domain, with the rest obtained from reference TRBV28 and TRBJ1-1, is as follows: DVKVTQSSRYLVKRTGEKVFLECVQDMDHENMFWYRQDPGLGLRLIYFSYDVKMKEKGDIPEGYSVSREKKERFSLILESASTNQTSMYLCASSEMNRENTEAFFGQGTRLTVV.

The chain couples TRBV6-4 to TRBJ1-1; 7 bases fit TRBD1. In germline, CDR1 is MRHNA, CDR2 SNTAGT. J was trimmed by 7 bases and V by 0 bases; bases with no gene match: 5. The CDR3 is made up of 14 amino acids. This chain's CDR3 is CASSDSTQGDEAFF. The CDR3 DNA reads TGTGCCAGCAGTGACTCGACTCAGGGGGATGAAGCTTTCTTT.

DNA of the CDR3: TGCGCCAGCAGCCCGAGGACTAGCGGGAGTAATGAGCAGTTCTTC. This gives the protein CASSPRTSGSNEQFF. The chain links TRBV5-1 to TRBJ2-1, with 13 bases aligning to TRBD2. J lost 7 bases, V lost 4 bases, and 5 bases had no gene match. The CDR3 extends over 15 amino acids. In germline, CDR1 is SGHRS, CDR2 YFSETQ.

The chain combines TRBV18 with TRBJ1-2; D is possibly TRBD1 (5 bases). The CDR3 extends over 14 amino acids. V gave up 3 bases and J gave up 2 bases, with 10 bases separating them. Germline V gene sequence: CDR1 KGHSH, CDR2 LQKENI. CDR3 sequence reads: CASSPYGTNYGYTF. CDR3 DNA: TGTGCCAGCTCACCCTACGGGACGAACTATGGCTACACCTTC.

The V gene is TRBV11-2, the J gene TRBJ2-3; 10 bases are a match to TRBD1. This CDR3 spans 15 amino acids. Germline V gene data show CDR1 as SGHAT and CDR2 as FQNNGV. J lost 5 bases, V lost 4 bases, and 6 bases had no gene match. The CDR3 nucleotides are TGTGCCAGCAGCTCCCGGGACAGGGGTGTAGATACGCAGTATTTT. Protein sequence: CASSSRDRGVDTQYF.

V usage is TRBV20-1 and J usage is TRBJ1-5; possibly TRBD1 for D (5 bases). From germline, CDR1 is DFQATT and CDR2 SNEGSKA (reference sequence). This CDR3 has 17 residues. V was shortened by 3 bases and J by 7 bases, with 25 bases between the two germline ends. CDR3 nucleotides: TGCAGTGCTAGGGGGGAGATGGTCACCGGTAGAAACCAGCCCCAGCATTTT. Translation gives CSARGEMVTGRNQPQHF.

A word on this clone: The junction shows a germline mismatch at one end, possibly a read error. The V and J genes are TRBV9 and TRBJ1-6; no firm D call. Per the germline V gene, CDR1 is SGDLS and CDR2 is YYNGEE. CDR3 size: 14 residues. CDR3 sequence reads: CASSVEWADSPPHF. DNA of the CDR3: TGTGCCAGCAGCGTAGAATGGGCGGATTCACCCCCCCACTTT.

This clone was found a few times. This chain uses TRBV11-1 with TRBJ2-6; D might be TRBD1 (6 bases). With 3 bases removed from V and 0 bases from J, the gap between germline ends came to 15 bases. Looked up from germline, CDR1 is SGHAT and CDR2 is FQDESV (reference sequence). CDR3 length: 18 residues. CDR3 bases: TGTGCCAGCAGCTTGGGAGTGGACAGCAACTCTGGGGCCAACGTCCTGACTTTC. It specifies CASSLGVDSNSGANVLTF.

The chain recombines TRBV20-1 with TRBJ2-3; D may be TRBD2 (5 bases). Germline CDR1 DFQATT, CDR2 SNEGSKA (reference sequence). The CDR3 consists of 11 residues. V was pared by 6 bases and J by 1 base, with 5 bases between. The chain's CDR3 is CSAGGTDTQYF. The CDR3 DNA sequence: TGCAGTGCGGGAGGCACAGATACGCAGTATTTT.

This clone came up a few times. V is TRBV19 and J is TRBJ1-1, with D uncertain. With 4 bases removed from V and 4 bases from J, the gap between germline ends came to 4 bases. The CDR3 extends over 11 amino acids. Per the germline V gene, CDR1 is LNHDA and CDR2 is SQIVND (reference sequence). Written as DNA, the CDR3 is TGTGCCAGTAGTACCGCCACTGAAGCTTTCTTT. Translating gives CASSTATEAFF.

This chain joins TRBV2 and TRBJ2-1; D may be TRBD1 (5 bases). Germline CDR1 SNHLY, CDR2 FYNNEI. V lost 6 bases to trimming and J lost 0 bases, with 12 bases between them. The CDR3 spans 15 residues. In DNA, the CDR3 is TGTGCCAGCAGACAGACAGAATTCTCCTACAATGAGCAGTTCTTC. Its translation is CASRQTEFSYNEQFF.

The chain joins TRBV2 to TRBJ1-1; D remains ambiguous. CDR3 size: 13 residues. CDR1 and CDR2 from the germline V gene are SNHLY and FYNNEI. V lost 6 bases to trimming and J lost 0 bases, with 8 bases between them. CDR3 nucleotides: TGTGCCAGCAGAGGGAATTTGAACACTGAAGCTTTCTTT. This encodes CASRGNLNTEAFF.

This clone was detected a few times. The rearrangement joins TRBV30 to TRBJ2-7; D might be TRBD2 (6 bases). The CDR3 runs 13 residues. The V gene lost 1 base and the J gene lost 3 bases, with 10 bases spanning the gap. The V gene's germline CDR1 is GTSNPN and CDR2 SVGIG (reference sequence). The CDR3 sequence: CAWSAGDDYEQYF. The CDR3 DNA is TGTGCCTGGAGTGCGGGGGACGACTACGAGCAGTACTTC.

This clone was observed a handful of times. This chain connects TRBV7-4 to TRBJ2-7; D not certain. The CDR3 is 15 residues long. Germline V gene data show CDR1 as SGHVT and CDR2 as SQSDAQ. V was cut by 3 bases and J by 5 bases, with 17 bases left in between. In DNA form, the CDR3 reads TGTGCCAGCAGCTTGAGACGGCCCGGCGCGGACGAGCAGTACTTC. Translated, it gives CASSLRRPGADEQYF.

Only a few counts were recorded for this clone. The junction departs from germline at one end; a sequencing error may be responsible. The chain employs TRBV6-6 and TRBJ1-1; weak D call: TRBD1 (5 bases). CDR1 is MNHNY, CDR2 SVGAGI, per germline (reference sequence). This CDR3 is 14 amino acids long. The CDR3 DNA sequence: TGTGCCAGCAGTTACAGGAGGGGCCAACATGAATCTTTCTTT. It is translated as CASSYRRGQHESFF.

This clone was seen more than once but under ten times. V is TRBV6-6 and J is TRBJ2-7, with D possibly TRBD1 on 6 matching bases. Trimming left V 3 bases short and J 5 bases short, with 11 bases between. Germline CDR1 is MNHNY and CDR2 is SVGAGI (reference sequence). The CDR3 loop spans 13 amino acids. The CDR3 here is CASSYSRGHEQYF. The DNA of the CDR3 is TGTGCCAGCAGTTATTCCAGGGGACACGAGCAGTACTTC.

This clone was observed a handful of times. The chain's CDR3 is CASSLWYSTGELFF. CDR3 nucleotide sequence: TGCGCCAGCAGCTTGTGGTACAGCACCGGGGAGCTGTTTTTT. The chain combines TRBV5-1 with TRBJ2-2; D gene uncertain. The V end lost 1 base, the J end lost 4 bases, and 8 bases lay between the germline ends. Looked up from germline, CDR1 is SGHRS and CDR2 is YFSETQ. The CDR3 is 14 amino acids.

This clone was recorded many times. The chain links TRBV27 to TRBJ2-1, with TRBD2 matching over 15 bases. Germline lookup yields CDR1 MNHEY and CDR2 SMNVEV (reference sequence). The V gene end was trimmed by 7 bases and the J gene end by 9 bases; junction bases not matched to a gene: 10. The CDR3 consists of 16 residues. The CDR3 region is CASKLSGTSGRSEQFF. The CDR3 region has the DNA TGTGCCAGCAAACTGAGCGGGACTAGCGGGAGGAGTGAGCAGTTCTTC.

This clone was seen ten or more times. The J gene is TRBJ2-2, the V gene TRBV10-2; D unclear. The germline CDR1 and CDR2 sequences are WSHSY and SAAADI. V was cut by 6 bases and J by 7 bases, with 9 bases left in between. This CDR3 has 12 amino acids. The CDR3 loop reads CASRLGIGELFF. CDR3 coding DNA: TGCGCCAGCAGGCTTGGCATCGGGGAGCTGTTTTTT.

This rearrangement joins TRBV20-1 to TRBJ2-2; perhaps TRBD2 as D (5 bases). Trimming took 4 bases from V and 6 from J, leaving 12 bases between them. This CDR3 contains 13 residues. Germline V gene data show CDR1 as DFQATT and CDR2 as SNEGSKA (reference sequence). The CDR3 is CSAKGSEAGELFF. The CDR3 DNA is TGCAGTGCTAAAGGGAGTGAAGCCGGGGAGCTGTTTTTT.

CDR3 sequence reads: CASKGTSGRHEQFF. CDR3 nucleotides: TGTGCCAGCAAGGGGACTAGCGGGAGACATGAGCAGTTCTTC. The V gene is TRBV2, the J gene TRBJ2-1; 14 bases match TRBD2. V dropped 7 bases and J dropped 8; count of bases not matched to a gene: 4. The CDR3 is made up of 14 amino acids. Germline V lookup: CDR1 SNHLY, CDR2 FYNNEI.

This clone has only a few counts. CDR3 bases: TGTGCCAGAGCTGGACAGCCGGACTATGGCTACACCTTC. Residues: CARAGQPDYGYTF. The V and J genes are TRBV6-1 and TRBJ1-2; a weak D match, TRBD1 (6 bases). Trimming pared 9 bases from V and 3 bases from J, leaving 14 bases between. CDR1 is MNHNS, CDR2 SASEGT, per germline. The CDR3 has 13 residues.

This clone was found a few times. The chain uses TRBV15 and TRBJ2-7; 7 nucleotides align to TRBD2. The CDR3 length is 12 residues. J was trimmed by 0 bases and V by 8 bases; bases with no gene match: 1. Germline CDR1 and CDR2: LNHNV and YYDKDF (reference sequence). The CDR3 protein is CATGGDSYEQYF. The CDR3 DNA follows: TGTGCCACCGGGGGGGACTCCTACGAGCAGTACTTC. Based on the CDR3 plus reference TRBV15 and TRBJ2-7, the full variable domain is DAMVIQNPRYQVTQFGKPVTLSCSQTLNHNVMYWYQQKSSQAPKLLFHYYDKDFNNEADTPDNFQSRRPNTSFCFLDIRSPGLGDTAMYLCATGGDSYEQYFGPGTRLTVT.

The sample holds one count of this clone. The CDR3 DNA reads as TGTGCCAGCAGAAGAGACGTGGCCCGGAATTCACCCCTCCACTTT. Its translation: CASRRDVARNSPLHF. The chain combines TRBV6-2 or TRBV6-3 with TRBJ1-6; no firm D call. Trimming removed 6 bases at V and 7 bases at J, with 16 bases between. The CDR3 has 15 residues. Germline CDR1 and CDR2: MNHEY and SVGEGT.

Comment on this clone: A read error is possible here, since a much larger clone lies one base away. The V call is TRBV28, the J call TRBJ2-7; 7 bases are a match to TRBD1. Germline V lookup: CDR1 MDHEN, CDR2 SYDVKM. The V and J ends lost 10 bases and 5 bases, in that order; junction bases with no gene match: 11. This CDR3 spans 13 amino acids. This CDR3 reads CAISDRVEDEQYF. The CDR3 DNA reads TGTGCCATCTCCGACAGGGTAGAAGACGAGCAGTACTTC.

This clone was counted a few times. Here the CDR3 DNA reads TGTGCCACCAGCAGAACCGGGACGGCCTACGAGCAGTACTTC. Translated: CATSRTGTAYEQYF. The V gene is TRBV28, the J gene TRBJ2-7; perhaps D is TRBD1 or TRBD2 (5 bases each). The V gene's germline CDR1 is MDHEN and CDR2 SYDVKM. V was shortened by 10 bases and J by 2 bases, with 18 bases between the two germline ends. The CDR3 sequence is 14 residues long. Full variable domain (rest looked up from reference TRBV28 and TRBJ2-7): DVKVTQSSRYLVKRTGEKVFLECVQDMDHENMFWYRQDPGLGLRLIYFSYDVKMKEKGDIPEGYSVSREKKERFSLILESASTNQTSMYLCATSRTGTAYEQYFGPGTRLTVT.

This clone has only a few counts. This rearrangement joins TRBV12-3 or TRBV12-4 to TRBJ1-5; TRBD1 matches 8 bases. The CDR3 consists of 16 residues. The V gene end was trimmed by 5 bases and the J gene end by 2 bases; junction bases not matched to a gene: 8. The CDR3 DNA reads as TGTGCCAGCAGTCCTTCGGTGACAGGGGGCAATCAGCCCCAGCATTTT. As protein: CASSPSVTGGNQPQHF.